A single T cell receptor (beta chain) is shown here with its context. The antigen it binds to is not known. Base qualities are not recorded, but no much larger clone differs from it by a single base. On the immunoSEQ human TCRbeta survey platform, TCRbeta CDR3 regions were amplified and barcoded with a two-step multiplex PCR. Sequencing of the libraries was done on Illumina instruments, and IgH was sequenced in parallel from the same samples. Processing in the source paper ran as follows. To remove PCR and sequencing errors, raw reads were filtered against IMGT V, D, J definitions and grouped with a nearest-neighbor algorithm. A clone was defined by an identical nucleotide sequence, and differential abundance between tissues was tested with a Fisher exact test for each clone at a pFDR threshold of p<0.01. A minimum inclusion filter of 10 in either sample excluded clones with frequencies too low for statistical inference. The immunoSEQ Analyzer was used for pairwise clonal comparisons, while IMGT tools were used to assess gene family usage. TCRdb took this table from immuneACCESS and kept in-frame rearrangements with V and J called. Such tables lack part of the clones; where checked against another copy, unresolved V genes explain under half of the gap, and the rest is unexplained. The V and J calls and clone size are taken from that table; D and trimming were inferred from the DNA. The sample contains some 87,000 clones, 60% to 80% of them found a single time. Roughly 2% of the sample rests with the top ten.

This specimen belongs to a study of fetal regulatory T cell absence and autoimmunity (dated by TCRdb to the late 2010s). Describing the broader study: Exocrine pancreas autoimmunity was seen in the IPEX patients without clinical diabetes.

Overall study results and their limits: Significant oligoclonal enrichment of the TCR compartment was observed in pancreas versus cord blood, with some top clones enriched more than 90-fold. The oligoclonal enrichment was interpreted as support for antigen-driven autoimmunity in the pancreas before birth in IPEX syndrome. TRB gene family usage was broadly similar between cord blood and pancreas, resembling published neonatal and adult repertoires.

For CDR1 and CDR2, the germline V gene (reference sequence) lists SGHKS and YYEKEE. The V end loses 0 bases and the J end loses 0 bases, and a stretch of 12 bases separates them. The CDR3 runs 16 residues from the cysteine to the phenylalanine. The retained sequence is limited to the CDR3, 48 bases, with the frame set at the first base. For repertoire sequencing, genomic DNA was processed from frozen pancreas tissue. Genomic DNA, about 1.8-3 ug, was extracted from umbilical cord blood or frozen pancreas using the DNeasy Blood and Tissue Kit. The source is a male donor with IPEX syndrome. The chain joins TRBV5-5 to TRBJ1-2; the D region possibly corresponds to TRBD1 (6 bases align). The sample was pancreas tissue. The DNA is as follows: TGTGCCAGCAGCTTGGTCGGGACACCTACTAACTATGGCTACACCTTC. Its protein product is CASSLVGTPTNYGYTF.